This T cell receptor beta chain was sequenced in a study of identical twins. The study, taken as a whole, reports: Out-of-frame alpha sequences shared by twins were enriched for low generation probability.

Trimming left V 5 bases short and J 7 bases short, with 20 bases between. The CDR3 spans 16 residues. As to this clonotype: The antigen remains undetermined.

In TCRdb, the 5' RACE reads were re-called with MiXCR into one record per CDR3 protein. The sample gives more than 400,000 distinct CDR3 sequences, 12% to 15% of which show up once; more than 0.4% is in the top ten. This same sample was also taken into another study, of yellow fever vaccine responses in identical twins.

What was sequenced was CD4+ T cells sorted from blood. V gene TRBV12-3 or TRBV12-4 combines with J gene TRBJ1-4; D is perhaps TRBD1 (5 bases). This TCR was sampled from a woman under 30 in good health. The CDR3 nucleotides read TGTGCCAGCAGTCCCAATACAGGTTCTTTGGGTGAAAAACTGTTTTTT. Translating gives CASSPNTGSLGEKLFF.